The 20 T cell receptor beta chains listed next were all sequenced from one sample in a study of T cell repertoires in cytomegalovirus infection. TCRdb ran MiXCR on the reads and lists one entry per CDR3 protein. The table lists approximately 630,000 distinct CDR3 sequences, 24% of them singletons. Sequenced: CD8+ T cells from PBMCs. These receptors were obtained from a human donor in good health (CMV status not recorded). Some clones in this sample may be carry-over from other donors' samples.

This clonotype was observed many times. The chain is built from TRBV7-9 and TRBJ2-7; 10 positions agree with TRBD1. With V trimmed by 2 bases and J by 1 base, 5 bases remained unmatched. This CDR3 is built from 16 residues. Germline V gene sequence: CDR1 SEHNR, CDR2 FQNEAQ (reference sequence). CDR3 sequence: CASSLPGQGPSYEQYF. The CDR3 region has the DNA TGTGCCAGCAGCTTACCGGGACAGGGGCCTTCCTACGAGCAGTACTTC.

This clonotype has a handful of counts. The chain is built from TRBV29-1 and TRBJ1-1; D gene uncertain. V was trimmed by 8 bases and J by 3 bases, leaving 13 bases between them. This CDR3 has 12 residues. CDR1 SQVTM and CDR2 ANQGSEA come from the germline V gene. The CDR3 loop is CSSGGLDTEAFF. CDR3 nucleotides: TGCAGCTCGGGAGGGTTAGACACTGAAGCTTTCTTT. Variable domain in full (rest from reference TRBV29-1 and TRBJ1-1): SAVISQKPSRDICQRGTSLTIQCQVDSQVTMMFWYRQQPGQSLTLIATANQGSEATYESGFVIDKFPISRPNLTFSTLTVSNMSPEDSSIYLCSSGGLDTEAFFGQGTRLTVV.

This chain joins TRBV7-3 and TRBJ1-2; 8 positions agree with TRBD1. The CDR3 extends over 16 amino acids. After removal of 2 bases from V and 5 bases from J, the junction contained 10 bases not matched to a gene. The germline gives CDR1 SGHTA, CDR2 FQGTGA. The CDR3 sequence: CASSLAYSDRAYGYTF. CDR3 DNA sequence: TGTGCCAGCAGCTTAGCGTATTCGGACAGGGCTTATGGCTACACCTTC.

The chain carries TRBV4-3 and TRBJ1-2; tentatively, D is TRBD1 (6 bases). V lost 4 bases, J lost 6 bases, and 21 bases lay in between. The CDR3 extends over 16 amino acids. Germline assignment: CDR1 LGHNA and CDR2 YSLEER. In DNA, the CDR3 is TGCGCCAGCAGCCGGAAACAGGGTCTAGACGGAAATGGCTACACCTTC. It encodes CASSRKQGLDGNGYTF.

In its sample, this clonotype was seen many times. The V and J genes are TRBV14 and TRBJ2-3; TRBD1 is a possible D gene (6 bases). The CDR3 loop spans 13 amino acids. Germline V lookup: CDR1 SGHDN, CDR2 FVKESK. Trimming removed 3 bases at V and 4 bases at J, with 8 bases between. CDR3: CASSQYRADTQYF. The CDR3 DNA reads as TGTGCCAGCAGCCAGTACAGGGCAGATACGCAGTATTTT.

The chain recombines TRBV20-1 with TRBJ2-7; D is uncertain. The CDR3 contains 13 residues. Germline CDR1 DFQATT, CDR2 SNEGSKA (reference sequence). Trimming left V 3 bases short and J 2 bases short, with 11 bases between. The CDR3 sequence: CSASWQTAYEQYF. Written as DNA, the CDR3 is TGCAGTGCTAGTTGGCAGACGGCCTACGAGCAGTACTTC.

The chain links TRBV2 to TRBJ1-6; perhaps TRBD1 as D (5 bases). Trimming took off 0 bases at V and 7 bases at J, with 13 bases between the two ends. In germline, CDR1 is SNHLY, CDR2 FYNNEI. The CDR3 length is 16 residues. The CDR3 is CASSEAGGTGNSPLHF. DNA for the CDR3: TGTGCCAGCAGTGAAGCGGGGGGGACGGGGAATTCACCCCTCCACTTT.

The V call is TRBV5-1, the J call TRBJ2-1; TRBD1 aligns across 9 bases. The CDR3 contains 18 residues. Germline-derived CDR1 and CDR2 are SGHRS and YFSETQ. The V gene end was trimmed by 0 bases and the J gene end by 0 bases; junction bases not matched to a gene: 7. This CDR3 reads CASSLGQGVSGSYNEQFF. CDR3 DNA sequence: TGCGCCAGCAGCTTGGGACAGGGGGTAAGCGGCTCCTACAATGAGCAGTTCTTC.

V gene TRBV20-1 combines with J gene TRBJ2-7; no reliable D call. V was pared by 0 bases and J by 5 bases, with 17 bases between. Germline V gene sequence: CDR1 DFQATT, CDR2 SNEGSKA (reference sequence). CDR3 size: 15 residues. The CDR3 DNA reads TGCAGTGCTAGAGATGCATTTGAGCCCAAAGACGAGCAGTACTTC. Its translation: CSARDAFEPKDEQYF.

The chain is built from TRBV10-3 and TRBJ1-5; unclear D gene. CDR3 length: 15 residues. Germline V gives CDR1 ENHRY, CDR2 SYGVKD. Trimming took off 3 bases at V and 0 bases at J, with 9 bases between the two ends. The chain's CDR3 is CAISDDVYSNQPQHF. The DNA for the CDR3 is TGTGCCATCAGTGATGACGTATATAGCAATCAGCCCCAGCATTTT.

This chain connects TRBV6-4 to TRBJ2-3; the match to TRBD2 covers 9 bases. Germline lookup yields CDR1 MRHNA and CDR2 SNTAGT. With 3 bases clipped from V and 2 bases from J, the junction kept 3 bases outside the gene matches. This CDR3 spans 15 amino acids. The CDR3 loop is CASSEGGGATDTQYF. For the CDR3, the DNA is TGTGCCAGCAGTGAGGGCGGGGGGGCCACAGATACGCAGTATTTT.

This clonotype was seen at least ten times. The rearrangement joins TRBV28 to TRBJ2-1, with D maybe TRBD1 (6 bases). Germline V gives CDR1 MDHEN, CDR2 SYDVKM. This CDR3 has 15 amino acids. V was trimmed by 4 bases and J by 3 bases, leaving 13 bases between them. Here the CDR3 reads CASSYRDIVYNEQFF. Here the CDR3 DNA reads TGTGCCAGCAGTTACCGGGACATAGTCTACAATGAGCAGTTCTTC.

The chain carries TRBV6-5 and TRBJ1-1; 8 bases are a match to TRBD1. Germline V gene data show CDR1 as MNHEY and CDR2 as SVGAGI. This CDR3 contains 14 residues. The trim removed 4 bases at V and 3 bases at J, leaving 4 bases unmatched. The DNA for the CDR3 is TGTGCCAGCAGTTTACACAGGGGGGACACTGAAGCTTTCTTT. It specifies CASSLHRGDTEAFF.

V is TRBV11-3 and J is TRBJ2-5; 7 bases fit TRBD1. This CDR3 is 13 amino acids long. Trimming removed 5 bases from V and 4 bases from J; junction bases left unmatched: 4. Germline loops: CDR1 SGHNT, CDR2 YENEEA. CDR3 DNA sequence: TGTGCCAGCAGCCCCCACAGGGGAGAGACCCAGTACTTC. It codes for CASSPHRGETQYF.

The chain uses TRBV20-1 and TRBJ2-3; 12 bases map to TRBD2. V was pared by 2 bases and J by 4 bases, with 10 bases of the junction left unmatched. This CDR3 comprises 17 residues. Per the germline V gene, CDR1 is DFQATT and CDR2 is SNEGSKA (reference sequence). This CDR3 is CSARYPTSGGPPDTQYF. CDR3 sequence (DNA): TGCAGTGCTAGATACCCGACTAGCGGGGGCCCGCCAGATACGCAGTATTTT.

A word on this clonotype: This may arise from a read error, as a much more abundant clone is one base away. This chain links TRBV6-5 with TRBJ1-1, with unresolved D. This CDR3 is 14 amino acids long. Germline V gene lookup returns CDR1 MNHEY and CDR2 SVGAGI. Trimming took off 2 bases at V and 1 base at J, with 8 bases between the two ends. DNA for the CDR3: TGTGCCAGCAGTTACCCCAACAGGAACACTGAAGCTTTCTTT. As protein: CASSYPNRNTEAFF.

There are many counts of this clonotype. The chain uses TRBV7-9 and TRBJ1-1; D is unclear. Germline V CDR1 and CDR2: SEHNR, FQNEAQ (reference sequence). This CDR3 region has 13 residues. V lost 5 bases and J 0 bases, leaving 7 bases between the germline ends. The CDR3, as DNA: TGTGCCAGCAGCCCGTTCATGAACACTGAAGCTTTCTTT. Its protein is CASSPFMNTEAFF.

This clonotype occurred a few times. The J gene is TRBJ2-1, the V gene TRBV28; the match to TRBD1 covers 8 bases. Germline-derived CDR1 and CDR2 are MDHEN and SYDVKM. The CDR3 covers 16 residues. J gave up 4 bases and V 2 bases, and 7 bases lay outside the gene matches. CDR3 loop: CASSLGWGQVYNEQFF. DNA for the CDR3: TGTGCCAGCAGTTTAGGTTGGGGACAGGTATACAATGAGCAGTTCTTC. Looking up the rest from reference TRBV28 and TRBJ2-1 gives the full variable domain: DVKVTQSSRYLVKRTGEKVFLECVQDMDHENMFWYRQDPGLGLRLIYFSYDVKMKEKGDIPEGYSVSREKKERFSLILESASTNQTSMYLCASSLGWGQVYNEQFFGPGTRLTVL.

This clonotype was seen a few times. The V and J genes are TRBV2 and TRBJ1-1; 7 bases line up with TRBD1. The V gene's germline CDR1 is SNHLY and CDR2 FYNNEI. V was clipped by 3 bases and J by 7 bases; unmatched bases: 5. The CDR3 extends over 13 amino acids. The CDR3 reads CASSDDRAGEAFF. The CDR3 DNA sequence: TGTGCCAGCAGTGATGACAGGGCGGGTGAAGCTTTCTTT.

This clonotype was counted at least ten times. The chain joins TRBV7-2 to TRBJ2-3, with 7 bases identical to TRBD2. V gave up 6 bases and J gave up 2 bases; unmatched junction bases: 8. The CDR3 contains 15 residues. Germline CDR1 is SGHTA and CDR2 is FQGNSA. CDR3 DNA sequence: TGTGCCAGCAGTTCCGGGACTACCCTCACAGATACGCAGTATTTT. This codes for CASSSGTTLTDTQYF.